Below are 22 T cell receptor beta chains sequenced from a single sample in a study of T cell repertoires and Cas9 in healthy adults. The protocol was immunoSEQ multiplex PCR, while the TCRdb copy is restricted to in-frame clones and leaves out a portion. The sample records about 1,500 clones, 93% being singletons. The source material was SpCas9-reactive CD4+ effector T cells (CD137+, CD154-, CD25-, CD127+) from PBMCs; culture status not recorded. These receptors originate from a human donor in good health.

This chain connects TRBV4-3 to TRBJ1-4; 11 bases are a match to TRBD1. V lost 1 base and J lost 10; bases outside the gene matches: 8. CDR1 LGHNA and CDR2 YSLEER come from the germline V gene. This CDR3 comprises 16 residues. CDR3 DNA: TGCGCCAGCAGCCAAGCCCTGGGACAGGGGGTGGTAAAACTGTTTTTT. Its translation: CASSQALGQGVVKLFF.

DNA for the CDR3: TGTGCCTGGAGTGTTGGGGGGCCTGAAGCTTTCTTT. Protein: CAWSVGGPEAFF. This chain joins TRBV30 and TRBJ1-1; perhaps TRBD1 as D (6 bases). Germline CDR1 GTSNPN, CDR2 SVGIG (reference sequence). CDR3 length: 12 residues. Trimming stripped 0 bases from V and 6 bases from J, with 8 bases between.

The CDR3 here is CASSKRGQGIRGTGNTIYF. In DNA form, the CDR3 reads TGTGCCAGCAGCAAACGGGGACAGGGAATACGAGGAACTGGAAACACCATATATTTT. This chain links TRBV21-1 with TRBJ1-3; the table's D call, TRBD1, was not checked against the DNA. TRBV21-1 is a known pseudogene. The CDR3 is 19 residues long.

This CDR3 is CASKNRGPSSYEQYF. CDR3 nucleotide sequence: TGTGCCAGCAAGAATCGGGGCCCAAGCTCCTACGAGCAGTACTTC. The chain combines TRBV6-1 with TRBJ2-7; either TRBD1 or TRBD2 may supply D (5 bases each). V lost 7 bases, J lost 0 bases, and 16 bases lay in between. Germline values: CDR1 MNHNS, CDR2 SASEGT. The CDR3 spans 15 residues.

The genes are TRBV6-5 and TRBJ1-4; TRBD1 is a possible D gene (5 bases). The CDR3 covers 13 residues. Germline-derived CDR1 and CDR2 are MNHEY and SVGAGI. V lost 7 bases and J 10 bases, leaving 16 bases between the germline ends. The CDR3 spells CASKVGQGAKLFF. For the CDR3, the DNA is TGTGCCAGCAAGGTCGGGCAGGGAGCAAAACTGTTTTTT.

CDR3 region: CASMYGRKSSYEQYV. CDR3 nucleotides: TGTGCCAGCATGTATGGGCGTAAGAGCTCCTACGAGCAGTACGTC. This chain links TRBV16 with TRBJ2-7, with D unclear. Germline CDR1 and CDR2: KGHSY and FQNENV. This CDR3 has 15 amino acids. The V gene lost 7 bases and the J gene lost 0 bases, with 16 bases spanning the gap.

CDR3 DNA: TGTGCCAGCAGCTTGTCAACAGCGAACACTGAAGCTTTCTTT. Translated: CASSLSTANTEAFF. The V and J genes are TRBV5-5 and TRBJ1-1; D is uncertain. Germline CDR1 and CDR2: SGHKS and YYEKEE (reference sequence). The V end lost 1 base, the J end lost 1 base, and 8 bases lay between the germline ends. The CDR3 contains 14 residues.

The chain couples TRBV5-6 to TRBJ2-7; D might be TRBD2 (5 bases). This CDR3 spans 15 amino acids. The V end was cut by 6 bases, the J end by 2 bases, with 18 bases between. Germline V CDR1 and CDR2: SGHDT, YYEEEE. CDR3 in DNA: TGTGCCAGCACCACACGGGGTATTGGGGCCTACGAGCAGTACGTC. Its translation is CASTTRGIGAYEQYV.

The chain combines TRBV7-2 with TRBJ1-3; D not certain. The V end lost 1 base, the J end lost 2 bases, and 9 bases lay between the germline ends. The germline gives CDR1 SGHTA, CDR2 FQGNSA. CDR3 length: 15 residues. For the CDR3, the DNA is TGTGCCAGCAGCTTAGGTGCGTCGACTGGAAACACCATATATTTT. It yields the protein CASSLGASTGNTIYF.

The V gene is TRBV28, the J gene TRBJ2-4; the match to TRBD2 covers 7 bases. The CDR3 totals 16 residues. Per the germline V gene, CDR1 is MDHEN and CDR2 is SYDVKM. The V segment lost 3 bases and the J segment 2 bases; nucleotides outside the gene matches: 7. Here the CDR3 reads CASSFSPGGTKNIQYF. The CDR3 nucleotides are TGTGCCAGCAGTTTTTCCCCGGGGGGTACCAAAAACATTCAGTACTTC.

CDR3 residues: CASSPRGGNTEAFF. DNA for the CDR3: TGTGCCAGCTCACCTCGAGGGGGGAACACTGAAGCTTTCTTT. V usage is TRBV18 and J usage is TRBJ1-1; D is perhaps TRBD1 (6 bases). The V gene lost 3 bases and the J gene lost 1 base, with 9 bases spanning the gap. Germline V gene data show CDR1 as KGHSH and CDR2 as LQKENI. The CDR3 totals 14 residues.

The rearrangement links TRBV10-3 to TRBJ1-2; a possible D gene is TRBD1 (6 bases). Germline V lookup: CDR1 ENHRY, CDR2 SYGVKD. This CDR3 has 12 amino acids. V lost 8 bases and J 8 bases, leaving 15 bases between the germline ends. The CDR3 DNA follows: TGTGCCATCGGGACACGGATGACCGGCTACACCTTC. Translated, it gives CAIGTRMTGYTF.

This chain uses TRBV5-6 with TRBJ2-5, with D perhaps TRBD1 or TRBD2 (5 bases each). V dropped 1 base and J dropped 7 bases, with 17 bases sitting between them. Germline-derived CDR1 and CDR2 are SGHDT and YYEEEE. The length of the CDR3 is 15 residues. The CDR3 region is CASSLWGFGVGTQYF. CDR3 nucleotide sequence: TGTGCCAGCAGCTTGTGGGGCTTCGGGGTGGGGACCCAGTACTTC.

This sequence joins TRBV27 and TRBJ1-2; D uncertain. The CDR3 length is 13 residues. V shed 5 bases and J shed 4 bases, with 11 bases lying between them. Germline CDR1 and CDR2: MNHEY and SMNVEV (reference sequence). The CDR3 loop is CASSLRRGYGYTF. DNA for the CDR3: TGTGCCAGCAGTCTCAGACGGGGCTATGGCTACACCTTC.

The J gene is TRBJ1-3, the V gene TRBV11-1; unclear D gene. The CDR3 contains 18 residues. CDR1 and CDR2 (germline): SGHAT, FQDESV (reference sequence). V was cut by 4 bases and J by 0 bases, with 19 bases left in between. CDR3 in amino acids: CASSSLAGAALSGNTIYF. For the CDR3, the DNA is TGTGCCAGCAGCTCACTGGCAGGCGCGGCCCTCTCTGGAAACACCATATATTTT. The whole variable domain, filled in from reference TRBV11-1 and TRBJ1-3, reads EAEVAQSPRYKITEKSQAVAFWCDPISGHATLYWYRQILGQGPELLVQFQDESVVDDSQLPKDRFSAERLKGVDSTLKIQPAELGDSAMYLCASSSLAGAALSGNTIYFGEGSWLTVV.

CDR3 protein: CASSQVASQETQYF. The CDR3 DNA follows: TGCGCCAGCAGCCAAGTGGCCAGTCAAGAGACCCAGTACTTC. The chain uses TRBV4-3 and TRBJ2-5, with D unclear. There are 14 residues in the CDR3. Germline V gene data show CDR1 as LGHNA and CDR2 as YSLEER. The germline V and J ends were trimmed by 1 base and 2 bases, with 8 bases remaining between them.

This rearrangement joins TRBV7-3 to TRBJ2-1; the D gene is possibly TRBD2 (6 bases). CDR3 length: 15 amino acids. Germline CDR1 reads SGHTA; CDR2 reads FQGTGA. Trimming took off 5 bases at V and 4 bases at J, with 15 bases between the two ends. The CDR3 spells CASSPSTGGYNEQFF. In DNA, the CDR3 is TGTGCCAGCAGCCCCTCGACCGGGGGTTACAATGAGCAGTTCTTC.

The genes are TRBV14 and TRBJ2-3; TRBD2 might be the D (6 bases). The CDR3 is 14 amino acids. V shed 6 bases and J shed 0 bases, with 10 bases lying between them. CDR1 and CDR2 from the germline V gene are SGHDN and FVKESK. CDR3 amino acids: CASRGGTSTDTQYF. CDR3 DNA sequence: TGTGCCAGCAGAGGCGGGACTAGCACAGATACGCAGTATTTT.

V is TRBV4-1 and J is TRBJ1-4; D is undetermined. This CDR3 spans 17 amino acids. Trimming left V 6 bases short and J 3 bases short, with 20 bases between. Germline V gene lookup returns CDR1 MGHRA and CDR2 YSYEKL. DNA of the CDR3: TGCGCCAGCAGACAAACAGCCACCGGGATGGCTAATGAAAAACTGTTTTTT. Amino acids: CASRQTATGMANEKLFF.

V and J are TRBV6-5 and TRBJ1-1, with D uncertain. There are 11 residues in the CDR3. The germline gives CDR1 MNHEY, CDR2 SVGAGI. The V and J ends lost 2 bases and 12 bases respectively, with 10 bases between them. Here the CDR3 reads CASSYPPETFF. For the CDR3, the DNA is TGTGCCAGCAGTTACCCCCCGGAAACTTTCTTT.

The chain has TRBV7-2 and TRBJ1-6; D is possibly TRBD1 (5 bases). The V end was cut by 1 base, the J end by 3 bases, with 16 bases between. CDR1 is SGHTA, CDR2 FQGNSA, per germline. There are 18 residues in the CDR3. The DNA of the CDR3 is TGTGCCAGCAGCTTAGGGGCCCCCATAGGGGTCTATAATTCACCCCTCCACTTT. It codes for CASSLGAPIGVYNSPLHF.

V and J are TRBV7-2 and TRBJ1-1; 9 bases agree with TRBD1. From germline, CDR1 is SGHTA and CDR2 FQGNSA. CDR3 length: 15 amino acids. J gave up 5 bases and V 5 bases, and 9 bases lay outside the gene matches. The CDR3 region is CASSVNRGQGTEAFF. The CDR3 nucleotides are TGTGCCAGCAGCGTGAACAGGGGGCAAGGTACTGAAGCTTTCTTT. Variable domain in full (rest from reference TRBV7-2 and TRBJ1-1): GAGVSQSPSNKVTEKGKDVELRCDPISGHTALYWYRQSLGQGLEFLIYFQGNSAPDKSGLPSDRFSAERTGGSVSTLTIQRTQQEDSAVYLCASSVNRGQGTEAFFGQGTRLTVV.